This passage covers 2 T cell receptor beta chains from one sample sequenced in a study of shared clonotypes between healthy human individuals. Sequencing was performed with immunoSEQ multiplex PCR; in TCRdb, only in-frame clones are kept and a portion is missing. The sample includes some 2,500,000 clones, approximately 93% seen only once; the top ten take about 0.38%. Input material: naive CD4+ T cells from PBMCs. Specified subset: CD45RA+ positively selected. Receptors originate from a man aged 18 to 29 in good health. Some clones in this sample may be carry-over from other donors' samples.

The chain links TRBV5-1 to TRBJ2-7; perhaps D is TRBD1 or TRBD2 (5 bases each). V dropped 4 bases and J dropped 3 bases, with 11 bases sitting between them. Per the germline V gene, CDR1 is SGHRS and CDR2 is YFSETQ. The CDR3 consists of 13 residues. In DNA, the CDR3 is TGCGCCAGCAGCCCGGGACGGAACTACGAGCAGTACTTC. Translating gives CASSPGRNYEQYF. Looking up the rest from reference TRBV5-1 and TRBJ2-7 gives the full variable domain: KAGVTQTPRYLIKTRGQQVTLSCSPISGHRSVSWYQQTPGQGLQFLFEYFSETQRNKGNFPGRFSGRQFSNSRSEMNVSTLELGDSALYLCASSPGRNYEQYFGPGTRLTVT.

In this sample, this clone turned up once. This chain connects TRBV7-9 to TRBJ1-2; D remains ambiguous. The germline gives CDR1 SEHNR, CDR2 FQNEAQ (reference sequence). CDR3 length: 12 amino acids. V lost 5 bases and J 4 bases, leaving 8 bases between the germline ends. The CDR3: CASSAVSYGYTF. The CDR3 region has the DNA TGTGCCAGCAGCGCCGTATCCTATGGCTACACCTTC.